A single sample is the source of the 8 T cell receptor beta chains below, sequenced in a study of T cells in Graves' hyperthyroidism and ophthalmopathy. RNA transcripts were the template for amplifying TCR beta CDR3 regions. The TCR CDR3 first-round RT-PCR relied on the HTBI primer set. Using its own MiXCR run on the multiplex PCR reads, TCRdb lists one record per CDR3 protein. The sample gives 300,000 to 500,000 distinct CDR3 sequences, about 14% of which show up once; 28% is in the top ten. Sequences were obtained from blood. Receptor source: a man aged 45-60 years with Graves' ophthalmopathy.

The genes are TRBV7-9 and TRBJ1-1; D gene uncertain. Germline CDR1 SEHNR, CDR2 FQNEAQ (reference sequence). Trimming cost V 4 bases and J 11 bases, with 11 bases left between them. This CDR3 contains 11 residues. CDR3 protein: CASSSTKRAFF. The CDR3 DNA follows: TGTGCCAGCAGCTCGACCAAGAGGGCTTTCTTT. The whole variable domain, filled in from reference TRBV7-9 and TRBJ1-1, reads DTGVSQNPRHKITKRGQNVTFRCDPISEHNRLYWYRQTLGQGPEFLTYFQNEAQLEKSRLLSDRFSAERPKGSFSTLEIQRTEQGDSAMYLCASSSTKRAFFGQGTRLTVV.

This sequence joins TRBV7-3 and TRBJ2-6; no firm D call. Germline V CDR1 and CDR2: SGHTA, FQGTGA. The CDR3 has 14 residues. The germline V and J ends were trimmed by 5 bases and 2 bases, with 7 bases remaining between them. CDR3 nucleotides: TGTGCCAGCAGCAAAGACCCTGGGGCCAACGTCCTGACTTTC. Protein: CASSKDPGANVLTF.

This clonotype was found many times. The chain combines TRBV3-1 with TRBJ2-7; D not resolved. The CDR3 has 17 amino acids. Germline V gene sequence: CDR1 LGHDT, CDR2 YNNKEL (reference sequence). V was cut by 3 bases and J by 0 bases, with 18 bases left in between. The CDR3 spells CASSHDLRARDSYEQYF. CDR3 nucleotides: TGTGCCAGCAGCCATGATCTCAGAGCGCGAGACTCCTACGAGCAGTACTTC.

The CDR3 region has the DNA TGTGCCAGCAACTCAGGGGCAGATACGCAGTATTTT. It is translated as CASNSGADTQYF. The chain is built from TRBV6-1 and TRBJ2-3; maybe TRBD1 (6 bases). V lost 7 bases to trimming and J lost 4 bases, with 9 bases between them. The CDR3 has 12 residues. CDR1 and CDR2 from the germline V gene are MNHNS and SASEGT.

This clonotype was picked up a small number of times. The V and J genes are TRBV29-1 and TRBJ1-2, with unresolved D. This CDR3 has 13 amino acids. The V end was cut by 3 bases, the J end by 0 bases, with 8 bases between. Germline V gene lookup returns CDR1 SQVTM and CDR2 ANQGSEA. CDR3 region: CSVEWTANYGYTF. Here the CDR3 DNA reads TGCAGCGTTGAGTGGACGGCTAACTATGGCTACACCTTC.

V and J are TRBV6-2 or TRBV6-3 and TRBJ2-4; no clear D. Germline CDR1 MNHEY, CDR2 SVGEGT. The CDR3 totals 15 residues. V was clipped by 6 bases and J by 0 bases, with 12 bases between them. CDR3 DNA sequence: TGTGCCAGCAGCCGACTCGCGGTAGCCAAAAACATTCAGTACTTC. This encodes CASSRLAVAKNIQYF.

This clonotype was recorded at least ten times. This rearrangement joins TRBV20-1 to TRBJ2-7; 11 bases fit TRBD2. V lost 6 bases, J lost 2 bases, and 6 bases stayed unmatched. Per germline, CDR1 DFQATT and CDR2 SNEGSKA (reference sequence). The CDR3 runs to 14 residues. CDR3 bases: TGCAGTGCCCCCCTAGCGGGAGGACCCTACGAGCAGTACTTC. Translating it yields CSAPLAGGPYEQYF.

This clonotype was counted ten times or more. The chain joins TRBV20-1 to TRBJ2-1; no clear D gene. Germline assignment: CDR1 DFQATT and CDR2 SNEGSKA (reference sequence). The CDR3 covers 13 residues. V dropped 8 bases and J dropped 3 bases, with 14 bases sitting between them. CDR3 in amino acids: CSISGELYNEQFF. DNA of the CDR3: TGCAGTATTAGTGGCGAGCTCTACAATGAGCAGTTCTTC.